These 9 T cell receptor beta chains originate from one sample sequenced in a study of graft-versus-host responses after intestinal transplantation. Antigens for these TCRs are unknown. Profiled with immunoSEQ multiplex PCR; TCRdb holds only in-frame clones, not every one. The repertoire holds about 64,000 clones, roughly 90% seen once, with less than 2% in the top ten. This specimen was unstimulated CD8+ T cells sorted from spleen or lymph node cells, taken before transplant. The receptors shown here come from a human donor who was the organ donor for an intestinal transplant.

The gene calls are TRBV6-5 and TRBJ1-5; D is possibly TRBD1 (6 bases). Germline CDR1 is MNHEY and CDR2 is SVGAGI. Trimming cost V 0 bases and J 7 bases, with 10 bases left between them. This CDR3 spans 14 amino acids. The CDR3 DNA reads as TGTGCCAGCAGTTACTCGTCAGGGGCCCAGCCCCAGCATTTT. As protein: CASSYSSGAQPQHF.

This clone is a singleton in its sample. The chain couples TRBV7-9 to TRBJ1-6, with D unclear. From germline, CDR1 is SEHNR and CDR2 FQNEAQ (reference sequence). This CDR3 is built from 14 residues. V lost 1 base and J lost 10, with 11 bases in between. This CDR3 is CASSLGPSGSPLHF. CDR3 bases: TGTGCCAGCAGCTTAGGCCCCTCAGGATCACCCCTCCACTTT.

This chain connects TRBV30 to TRBJ1-5; 9 nucleotides match TRBD1. Germline-derived CDR1 and CDR2 are GTSNPN and SVGIG (reference sequence). The length of the CDR3 is 14 residues. Trimming at V came to 3 bases and at J to 4 bases, leaving 4 bases not matched to a gene. CDR3 sequence reads: CAWRGTGLNQPQHF. The CDR3 DNA sequence: TGTGCCTGGAGGGGGACAGGGCTGAATCAGCCCCAGCATTTT.

V usage is TRBV7-6 and J usage is TRBJ2-7; weak D call: TRBD2 (5 bases). The V gene's germline CDR1 is SGHVS and CDR2 FNYEAQ. The V and J ends lost 5 bases and 5 bases respectively, with 13 bases between them. This CDR3 spans 13 amino acids. CDR3 residues: CASSLGMANEQYF. DNA of the CDR3: TGTGCCAGCAGCCTCGGGATGGCAAACGAGCAGTACTTC.

The gene calls are TRBV28 and TRBJ1-1, with a weak D call TRBD1 (5 bases). Germline CDR1 MDHEN, CDR2 SYDVKM. The CDR3 is 14 residues long. Trimming cost V 2 bases and J 3 bases, with 10 bases left between them. CDR3 sequence (DNA): TGTGCCAGCAGTTTACCGGGGGTATACACTGAAGCTTTCTTT. It translates to CASSLPGVYTEAFF.

This clone appeared a few times. The CDR3 DNA sequence: TGTGCCAGCAGTGATCAGCAGGGCACCTCCTACGAGCAGTACTTC. Its translation is CASSDQQGTSYEQYF. This chain joins TRBV6-1 and TRBJ2-5; the D gene is possibly TRBD1 (5 bases). With the DNA end fitting TRBJ2-7 better, the J assignment may be wrong. The CDR3 is 15 amino acids. Germline V gene lookup returns CDR1 MNHNS and CDR2 SASEGT.

This CDR3 is CASSIAAEAPYEQYF. The CDR3 DNA follows: TGTGCCAGTAGTATAGCGGCGGAAGCCCCCTACGAGCAGTACTTC. The gene calls are TRBV19 and TRBJ2-7; D is undetermined. V was clipped by 1 base and J by 2 bases, with 12 bases between them. The germline V gene encodes CDR1 LNHDA and CDR2 SQIVND (reference sequence). The CDR3 runs 15 residues.

The chain uses TRBV30 and TRBJ1-4; D is undetermined. Germline V CDR1 and CDR2: GTSNPN, SVGIG (reference sequence). The CDR3 loop spans 14 amino acids. The germline V and J ends were trimmed by 7 bases and 7 bases, with 19 bases remaining between them. CDR3 coding DNA: TGTGCCTATCAAAGGGAGGGAGGAAGTGAAAAACTGTTTTTT. This codes for CAYQREGGSEKLFF.

This sequence joins TRBV28 and TRBJ1-1, with 7 bases identical to TRBD1. CDR1 is MDHEN and CDR2 is SYDVKM in the germline V gene. CDR3 length: 15 residues. Losses at the gene ends were 7 bases for V and 5 bases for J; bases not matched to a gene: 13. The DNA for the CDR3 is TGTGCCAGCAAGAGGCAGGGGGATCGGAGGACTGAAGCTTTCTTT. Amino acids: CASKRQGDRRTEAFF.